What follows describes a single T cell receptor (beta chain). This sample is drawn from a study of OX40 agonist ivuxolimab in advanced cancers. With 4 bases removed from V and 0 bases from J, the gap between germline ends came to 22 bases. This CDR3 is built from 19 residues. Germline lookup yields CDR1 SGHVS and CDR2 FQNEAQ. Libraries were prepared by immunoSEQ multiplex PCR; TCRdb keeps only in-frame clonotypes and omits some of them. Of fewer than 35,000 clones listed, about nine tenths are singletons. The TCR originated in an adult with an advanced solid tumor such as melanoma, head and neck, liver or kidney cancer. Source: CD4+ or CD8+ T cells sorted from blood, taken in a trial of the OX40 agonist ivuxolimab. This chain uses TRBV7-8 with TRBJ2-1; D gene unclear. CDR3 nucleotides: TGTGCCAGCAGCTCTCGGCCACTCCTAACGCTGAACTCCTACAATGAGCAGTTCTTC. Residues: CASSSRPLLTLNSYNEQFF.